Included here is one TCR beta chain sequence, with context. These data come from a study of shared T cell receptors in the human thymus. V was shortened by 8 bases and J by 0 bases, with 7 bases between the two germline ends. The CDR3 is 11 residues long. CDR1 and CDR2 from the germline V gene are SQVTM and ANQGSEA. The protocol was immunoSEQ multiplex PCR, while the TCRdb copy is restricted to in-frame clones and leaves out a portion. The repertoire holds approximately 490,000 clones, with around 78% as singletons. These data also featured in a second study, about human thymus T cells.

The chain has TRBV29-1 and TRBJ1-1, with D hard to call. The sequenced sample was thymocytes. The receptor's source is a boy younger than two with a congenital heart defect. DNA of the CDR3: TGCAGCCCTACCCTGAACACTGAAGCTTTCTTT. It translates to CSPTLNTEAFF.